This T cell receptor beta chain appears in the sequencing data of a study of T cell responses to AZD1222 COVID-19 vaccine (dated by TCRdb to about 2021). Broadly, across the study: TCR sequencing covered over 230 trial participants: some 210 given two doses of AZD1222 and 26 given two doses of MenACWY control vaccine. Trial participants were enrolled into age subgroups of 18-55, 56-69 and 70-plus years, which contained around 140, 26 and 57 TCR-sequenced participants, respectively. Overall study outcomes, separate from this receptor: No day 14 peak-response samples were available, so repertoires were characterized only after the peak T cell response. Epitopes outside the regions mutated in the B.1.351 and B.1.1.7 variants were reportedly recognized by nearly half of the unique spike-specific TCRs. CD4 TCRs associated with the vaccine covered the entire spike protein, and the dominant responses were in regions 160-218 and 743-854. Most participants were white British and females outnumbered males, and the authors suggested that clonal diversity may have been underestimated. The 56-69-year group was small, and its depth increase did not reach significance, likely because of low power. Only five to seven AZD1222 recipients were SARS-CoV-2 seropositive at baseline, limiting conclusions about previously exposed vaccinees. After two AZD1222 doses, both the breadth and the depth of spike-specific TCRs were significantly higher than at day 0 and than in MenACWY recipients.

The CDR3 regions of human TCRbeta chains were analyzed by immunosequencing. As for how the authors treated the data: TCRs in the repertoires were matched against a reference library of SARS-CoV-2-specific TCRs that had been generated with the MIRA antigen-specificity platform. Breadth was defined as the fraction of unique TCRs that were SARS-CoV-2-associated, and depth was defined as the fraction of total T cells that were SARS-CoV-2-associated. Using the MIRA data, every spike-specific TCR was mapped to the spike region that the TCR reacted to and assigned to either a CD4 or a CD8 class. Log10-transformed breadth and depth values were compared by one-way ANOVA with Sidak's multiple comparisons tests. TCRdb retrieved this table from immuneACCESS and kept in-frame rearrangements only. Not all clones are present; in checked studies, unresolved V genes account for under half, and no reason is known for the remainder. That table furnishes V, J and clone size, whereas the DNA furnished D and trimming. The sample table contains roughly 20,000 clones; only one count was recorded for roughly 84% of them. In total, the top ten clones hold about 16% of the sample.

Taken with the paper, the label for time point translates to: about 28 days (+/-7) after the second vaccine dose. AZD1222 recipients with second doses at about 4 weeks or about 12 weeks were pooled, because spike-specific TCR depth and breadth did not differ between schedules. Samples from vaccinated people were obtained from the UK trials COV001 and COV002, which included a single-blind randomized controlled phase 2/3 trial of AZD1222 (ChAdOx1 nCoV-19) in healthy adults. For TCRbeta chain sequencing, PBMC samples from trial participants were taken at day 0 and at day 28 after the second dose. In regard to this clone: Which antigen it targets is not known. The input lacks base qualities; no much larger clone sits a single base away.

The CDR3 runs 14 residues from the cysteine to the phenylalanine. Of the read, only the CDR3 DNA is kept; its 42 bases are in frame from base 1. For CDR1 and CDR2, the germline V gene (reference sequence) lists LGHDT and YNNKEL. Between the V and J ends, shortened by 5 bases and 1 base respectively, the junction contains 11 bases. The origin of this receptor is an adult who received the AZD1222 COVID-19 vaccine. The receptor chain draws on TRBV3-1 (or the pseudogene TRBV3-2) and TRBJ1-2; a weak D assignment points to TRBD1 (5 bases agree). Sequences were derived from peripheral blood, sampled 28 days after the second AZD1222 dose. CDR3 region: CASSMGDGNYGYTF. The DNA sequence is given as TGTGCCAGCAGCATGGGGGACGGTAACTATGGCTACACCTTC.